The clone carrying this T cell receptor (beta chain) came up once. The antigen is not known. Distinct nucleotide sequences in the sample also encode this CDR3. V was pared by 6 bases and J by 1 base, with 4 bases of the junction left unmatched. CDR1 is SNHLY and CDR2 is FYNNEI in the germline V gene. The CDR3 consists of 15 residues. Data came from immunoSEQ multiplex PCR; TCRdb stores just in-frame clones and leaves some out. Among more than 100,000 clones, roughly 91% were seen once, and the ten largest hold approximately 0.11%. This specimen comes from a study of graft-versus-host responses after intestinal transplantation.

The TCR sequence derives from a human donor who received an intestinal transplant. This chain uses TRBV2 with TRBJ2-2; TRBD2 matches 8 bases. The sequencing used unstimulated CD4+ T cells sorted from spleen or lymph node cells, collected before intestinal transplant. The CDR3 DNA is TGTGCCAGCAGCGAAACTAGCGGGAACACCGGGGAGCTGTTTTTT. Protein product: CASSETSGNTGELFF.